This is a list of T cell receptor beta chains from one sample in a study of spatial heterogeneity in lung cancer. TCRdb re-called the 5' RACE reads with MiXCR, one entry per CDR3 protein. The sample yields around 70,000 distinct CDR3 sequences, about 9.5% seen once. The material sequenced was PBMCs, taken at follow-up. These receptors originate from a female donor with early-stage non-small cell lung cancer. Each CDR3 is given with its conserved first and last residue. The order of the fields is V gene, J gene, CDR3 protein.

TRBV29-1	TRBJ2-1	CSSLPSWDEQFF
TRBV4-2	TRBJ2-1	CASSQDTSKVEQFF
TRBV5-1	TRBJ2-1	CASSRVVNEQFF
TRBV7-9	TRBJ2-7	CASTTGPRQYF
TRBV20-1	TRBJ2-2	CSASPSESTGELFF
TRBV7-2	TRBJ1-1	CASSLVNTEAFF
TRBV27	TRBJ1-5	CASSSASDRVNQPQHF
TRBV20-1	TRBJ2-3	CSARGPSGYTDTQYF
TRBV7-9	TRBJ1-2	CASSLGQLLYGYTF
TRBV6-5	TRBJ2-5	CASSLSDRMSPGETQYF
TRBV28	TRBJ2-2	CASSLGATGELFF
TRBV10-3	TRBJ1-1	CAISEWQGSGTEAFF
TRBV18	TRBJ2-2	CASSPGQNTGELFF
TRBV20-1	TRBJ1-1	CSARVEDGEGKAFF
TRBV7-6	TRBJ2-1	CASSLALEVPNEQFF
TRBV5-1	TRBJ2-7	CASSLGLPNYEQYF
TRBV4-1	TRBJ2-1	CASSPEGRTAEQFF
TRBV24-1	TRBJ2-3	CATSESDIAIAGGADTQYF
TRBV6-4	TRBJ2-1	CASSGDSGSRNEQFF
TRBV29-1	TRBJ1-4	CSVEDASGKLFF
TRBV7-3	TRBJ2-6	CASSLTNEISGANVLTF
TRBV2	TRBJ2-5	CASREAGETQYF
TRBV5-1	TRBJ2-2	CASSLRVWGPAGELFF
TRBV27	TRBJ2-1	CASSLLGQDRNEQFF
TRBV5-1	TRBJ2-1	CASSLVVPGLAGASNEQFF
TRBV28	TRBJ1-6	CASRTGSNSPLHF
TRBV10-3	TRBJ1-4	CAISESLSPGGEKLFF